The present T cell receptor beta chain was sequenced within a study of T cells in Graves' hyperthyroidism and ophthalmopathy. Regarding the study as a whole: Appearing also in blood were most of the thyroid clonotypes expanded above 0.001. The model foresaw ophthalmopathy a median around 6.4 months prior to onset.

The study included ophthalmopathy patients with Clinical Activity Score at least 3, NOSPECS grade at least 4 and duration under 3 months. Diagnostic assessment was based on clinical symptoms, serum thyroxine and TRAb, thyroid ultrasound and orbital computed tomography. As for this clonotype: The antigen remains unidentified. A much bigger clone sits one base away, suggesting this may be a read error. The conserved final phenylalanine or tryptophan is absent from the CDR3, which likely points to a read error.

The CDR3 contains 19 residues. Per the germline V gene, CDR1 is MDHEN and CDR2 is SYDVKM. Between the trimmed V and J ends, which lost 0 bases and 0 bases, there was a span of 19 bases. RNA transcripts served as the template for amplifying TCR beta CDR3 regions. HTBI primers were employed in a first-round RT-PCR of the TCR CDR3. A single record per CDR3 protein comes from TCRdb applying MiXCR to the multiplex PCR reads. The sample holds around 360,000 distinct CDR3 sequences; 15% are singletons and the top ten take approximately 19%. The TCR was taken from a woman in her sixties with Graves' ophthalmopathy. This chain links TRBV28 with TRBJ2-3; tentative D call: TRBD2 (6 bases). Sequencing was carried out using blood. CDR3 nucleotides: TGTGCCAGCAGTTTATGGACCGTTGGAGGGAGGTTTAGCACAGATACGCAGTATTGT. Its protein product is CASSLWTVGGRFSTDTQYC.